This T cell receptor (beta chain) was retrieved from a study of blood T cell repertoires in COVID-19. Study background: COVID-19 samples collected from the United States, Italy and Spain covered acute and convalescent phases. T cells, B-cell-depleted T cells, or PBMCs provided the cDNA or gDNA that served as material.

Per the authors' pipeline: For nucleated cells, counts were estimated from reference gene primer amplification. Only in-frame clones appear in the TCRdb table, and some are missing; sequencing was by immunoSEQ multiplex PCR. D and trimming were read from the DNA, whereas the V and J calls and clone size are those reported in that table. The table shows over 150,000 clones, with 70% to 90% occurring only once. Germline lookup yields CDR1 PRHDT and CDR2 FYEKMQ (reference sequence). The CDR3 extends over 15 amino acids. V lost 6 bases and J lost 0, with 15 bases in between. The sequence was collected from a man in his fifties with COVID-19, enrolled during active disease. The chain joins TRBV13 to TRBJ2-7; D gene uncertain. Material for sequencing was peripheral blood. The CDR3 DNA sequence: TGTGCCAGCAGTCTGAAGCGAAGGTCCTCCTACGAGCAGTACTTC. The encoded protein is CASSLKRRSSYEQYF.